This TCR beta chain was observed in a study of response to subunit inactivated influenza vaccine. Study-level findings and limits: Each seasonal influenza vaccination, the authors suggested, recruits few new T cells.

Comment on this clonotype: As yet, its antigen is unknown.

TCRdb re-called the RT-PCR reads with MiXCR, one entry per CDR3 protein. The sample carries more than 500,000 distinct CDR3 sequences, about 11% recorded once. In addition, the sample was reused for a study of T cells expressing NK-cell markers. That source adds: cDNA encoding TCR beta was synthesized via 5'RACE template switching incorporating UMIs. From sorted CD3+CD56+NKG2C+, CD3+CD56+NKG2C- and CD3+CD56-NKG2C+ T cells came the TCR beta repertoires. In the group of eight sequenced donors, seven were HCMV-seropositive and one was seronegative. Anti-gamma-delta TCR antibody use in several experiments restricted sorting to alpha-beta TCR T cells.

This clonotype originated in a man aged 45-65 years who received an inactivated influenza vaccine. This sample comprised PBMCs from blood, obtained on the day of vaccination.

The CDR3: CSVGTGLGETQYF. CDR3 DNA sequence: TGCAGCGTGGGGACAGGGCTGGGAGAGACCCAGTACTTC. This chain uses TRBV29-1 with TRBJ2-5, with 9 positions matching TRBD1. The CDR3 sequence is 13 residues long. Germline V gene lookup returns CDR1 SQVTM and CDR2 ANQGSEA. Losses at the gene ends were 6 bases for V and 4 bases for J; bases not matched to a gene: 6. Together with reference TRBV29-1 and TRBJ2-5, the CDR3 gives the full variable domain: SAVISQKPSRDICQRGTSLTIQCQVDSQVTMMFWYRQQPGQSLTLIATANQGSEATYESGFVIDKFPISRPNLTFSTLTVSNMSPEDSSIYLCSVGTGLGETQYFGPGTRLLVL.